The 17 T cell receptor beta chains below all came from one sample that was sequenced in a study of T cells in localized non-small cell lung cancer. The protocol was immunoSEQ multiplex PCR, while the TCRdb copy is restricted to in-frame clones and leaves out a portion. The profile shows about 24,000 clones, about nine tenths of them singletons. The input for sequencing was peripheral blood, taken before any cancer treatment. The receptors come from a woman between 35 and 70 years old with stage I lung adenocarcinoma.

This chain links TRBV6-5 with TRBJ2-5, with D perhaps TRBD1 (6 bases). Trimming cost V 6 bases and J 5 bases, with 19 bases left between them. Germline V gives CDR1 MNHEY, CDR2 SVGAGI. The CDR3 totals 15 residues. The CDR3 nucleotides read TGTGCCAGCAGCCCAGGGCAGGGGATATATGAGACCCAGTACTTC. Amino acids: CASSPGQGIYETQYF.

This sequence joins TRBV5-4 and TRBJ2-7, with 7 bases matching TRBD2. Trimming removed 4 bases from V and 3 bases from J; junction bases left unmatched: 13. The CDR3 has 16 residues. Germline V gene sequence: CDR1 SGHNT, CDR2 YYREEE (reference sequence). The CDR3 DNA is TGTGCCAGCAGCCCCCCCGGAGCGGCGGGGGACTACGAGCAGTACTTC. Translation gives CASSPPGAAGDYEQYF.

The V call is TRBV2, the J call TRBJ2-1; 9 nucleotides align to TRBD1. This CDR3 spans 16 amino acids. With 6 bases clipped from V and 5 bases from J, the junction kept 11 bases outside the gene matches. Germline-derived CDR1 and CDR2 are SNHLY and FYNNEI. The CDR3 coding sequence is TGTGCCAGCAGAGATCTACAGGGGGCTCGGGACAATGAGCAGTTCTTC. Its translation is CASRDLQGARDNEQFF.

The genes are TRBV9 and TRBJ1-2; D gene uncertain. V dropped 3 bases and J dropped 2 bases, with 11 bases sitting between them. In germline, CDR1 is SGDLS, CDR2 YYNGEE. This CDR3 comprises 14 residues. The CDR3 coding sequence is TGTGCCAGCAGCGAATACGGAGCAAACTATGGCTACACCTTC. It yields the protein CASSEYGANYGYTF.

V usage is TRBV28 and J usage is TRBJ1-5, with TRBD1 matching over 8 bases. J gave up 4 bases and V 8 bases, and 4 bases lay outside the gene matches. In germline, CDR1 is MDHEN, CDR2 SYDVKM. This CDR3 spans 13 amino acids. The CDR3 coding sequence is TGTGCCAGCCAATACAGGGGGAATCAGCCCCAGCATTTT. Translated: CASQYRGNQPQHF.

This sequence joins TRBV30 and TRBJ2-1, with D perhaps being TRBD1 or TRBD2 (6 bases each). The CDR3 is made up of 15 amino acids. V lost 2 bases to trimming and J lost 6 bases, with 17 bases between them. Germline V gene sequence: CDR1 GTSNPN, CDR2 SVGIG (reference sequence). The CDR3 is CAWSFTGALLNEQFF. For the CDR3, the DNA is TGTGCCTGGAGTTTTACGGGGGCTCTCCTCAATGAGCAGTTCTTC.

The CDR3 protein is CASSLTGGAGEQFF. The CDR3 coding sequence is TGTGCCAGCAGCCTCACTGGGGGAGCGGGTGAGCAGTTCTTC. The chain couples TRBV7-2 to TRBJ2-1; perhaps TRBD2 as D (6 bases). CDR3 size: 14 residues. In germline, CDR1 is SGHTA, CDR2 FQGNSA. V lost 5 bases and J lost 9, with 17 bases in between. Using reference TRBV7-2 and TRBJ2-1 for the parts outside the CDR3, the full variable domain is GAGVSQSPSNKVTEKGKDVELRCDPISGHTALYWYRQSLGQGLEFLIYFQGNSAPDKSGLPSDRFSAERTGGSVSTLTIQRTQQEDSAVYLCASSLTGGAGEQFFGPGTRLTVL.

The CDR3 nucleotides are TGTGCCAGCAGCTTAGATACAGGGGGCGATAACTATGGCTACACCTTC. This encodes CASSLDTGGDNYGYTF. The chain has TRBV7-9 and TRBJ1-2, with 9 bases aligning to TRBD1. Trimming removed 1 base from V and 1 base from J; junction bases left unmatched: 4. CDR3 length: 16 residues. Per germline, CDR1 SEHNR and CDR2 FQNEAQ (reference sequence). The variable domain in full, completed from reference TRBV7-9 and TRBJ1-2, reads DTGVSQNPRHKITKRGQNVTFRCDPISEHNRLYWYRQTLGQGPEFLTYFQNEAQLEKSRLLSDRFSAERPKGSFSTLEIQRTEQGDSAMYLCASSLDTGGDNYGYTFGSGTRLTVV.

As DNA, the CDR3 is TGTGCCAGCGCAAGGGAAGGGGGAAAACTGTTTTTT. This sequence encodes CASAREGGKLFF. The rearrangement joins TRBV6-6 to TRBJ1-4; tentatively, D is TRBD1 (6 bases). Germline lookup yields CDR1 MNHNY and CDR2 SVGAGI (reference sequence). The CDR3 runs 12 residues. Trimming took off 8 bases at V and 10 bases at J, with 14 bases between the two ends.

This chain uses TRBV29-1 with TRBJ2-1; tentatively, D is TRBD1 or TRBD2 (6 bases each). The V gene lost 3 bases and the J gene lost 1 base, with 22 bases spanning the gap. Germline CDR1 is SQVTM and CDR2 is ANQGSEA. CDR3 length: 18 amino acids. The CDR3 region is CSVEGGPLGRVSYNEQFF. For the CDR3, the DNA is TGCAGCGTTGAGGGGGGCCCCCTCGGGCGGGTGTCCTACAATGAGCAGTTCTTC.

This chain uses TRBV7-2 with TRBJ2-1, with 10 positions matching TRBD1. V was pared by 5 bases and J by 6 bases, with 7 bases of the junction left unmatched. The CDR3 runs 15 residues. Germline values: CDR1 SGHTA, CDR2 FQGNSA. As DNA, the CDR3 is TGTGCCAGCAGCCAAGGGACAGGGGAAGGCAATGAGCAGTTCTTC. Protein sequence: CASSQGTGEGNEQFF.

This chain joins TRBV11-2 and TRBJ2-1; the D gene is possibly TRBD2 (5 bases). V was pared by 7 bases and J by 6 bases, with 22 bases between. Germline CDR1 is SGHAT and CDR2 is FQNNGV. The CDR3 is 16 amino acids. CDR3 amino acids: CASTLLPGVGGNEQFF. In DNA, the CDR3 is TGTGCCAGCACCCTACTCCCGGGCGTCGGAGGCAATGAGCAGTTCTTC.

The chain is built from TRBV2 and TRBJ1-2, with a weak D call TRBD1 (6 bases). Germline lookup yields CDR1 SNHLY and CDR2 FYNNEI. The CDR3 extends over 14 amino acids. With 5 bases removed from V and 2 bases from J, the gap between germline ends came to 12 bases. The CDR3 region has the DNA TGTGCCAGCAGTAAACAGGGAGGGAACTATGGCTACACCTTC. Translated, it gives CASSKQGGNYGYTF.

This chain uses TRBV5-6 with TRBJ2-5; 9 nucleotides align to TRBD1. Unmatched junction bases numbered 1, after V lost 4 bases and J lost 0 bases. This CDR3 contains 14 residues. Germline V CDR1 and CDR2: SGHDT, YYEEEE. CDR3 region: CASSGTGHQETQYF. The CDR3 coding sequence is TGTGCCAGCAGCGGGACAGGGCACCAAGAGACCCAGTACTTC.

V usage is TRBV19 and J usage is TRBJ2-2, with D tentatively TRBD2 (6 bases). Germline lookup yields CDR1 LNHDA and CDR2 SQIVND (reference sequence). The CDR3 runs 16 residues. The V and J ends lost 2 bases and 4 bases respectively, with 14 bases between them. The CDR3 reads CASSISLAISTGELFF. DNA for the CDR3: TGTGCCAGTAGTATAAGTCTAGCGATTAGCACCGGGGAGCTGTTTTTT.

This clone was observed once. This chain links TRBV5-1 with TRBJ2-3, with a tentative D call TRBD2 (5 bases). The germline V and J ends were trimmed by 0 bases and 5 bases, with 10 bases remaining between them. This CDR3 has 14 amino acids. CDR1 SGHRS and CDR2 YFSETQ come from the germline V gene. DNA of the CDR3: TGCGCCAGCAGCTTGGCCGGGAATGAAGATACGCAGTATTTT. Its protein product is CASSLAGNEDTQYF.

This clone turned up a few times. This rearrangement joins TRBV7-6 to TRBJ2-3; a weak D match, TRBD1 (8 bases). Trimming removed 2 bases at V and 4 bases at J, with 19 bases between. CDR3 length equals 17 residues. The V gene's germline CDR1 is SGHVS and CDR2 FNYEAQ. The CDR3 protein is CASSLSRGEGQADTQYF. CDR3 coding DNA: TGTGCCAGCAGCTTATCACGAGGGGAGGGACAGGCAGATACGCAGTATTTT.